These 22 T cell receptor beta chains were sequenced from one sample in a study of blood T cells in healthy people across ages. A second roughly 6 to 12 cycle PCR used barcoded and J-beta primers. TCRdb processed the 5' RACE reads anew with MiXCR; each CDR3 protein has one entry. The profile shows about 1.8 million distinct CDR3 sequences, roughly 49% of them singletons. Material for sequencing was blood. The receptors derive from a woman in her thirties or forties in good health.

V and J are TRBV30 and TRBJ2-1, with 9 bases fitting TRBD2. CDR1 is GTSNPN, CDR2 SVGIG, per germline (reference sequence). The V segment lost 1 base and the J segment 7 bases; nucleotides outside the gene matches: 2. The CDR3 is 13 residues long. CDR3 loop: CAWSASGINEQFF. The CDR3 DNA reads TGTGCCTGGAGTGCTAGCGGGATTAATGAGCAGTTCTTC.

This chain links TRBV5-1 with TRBJ1-1, with 11 bases matching TRBD1. Germline values: CDR1 SGHRS, CDR2 YFSETQ. The CDR3 length is 18 residues. With V trimmed by 4 bases and J by 0 bases, 11 bases remained unmatched. The CDR3 loop is CASSPGYRTGGLNTEAFF. In DNA, the CDR3 is TGCGCCAGCAGCCCTGGGTATAGGACAGGGGGCTTGAACACTGAAGCTTTCTTT.

This clonotype was recorded many times. The chain has TRBV28 and TRBJ2-7; 7 positions match TRBD1. Trimming removed 4 bases from V and 5 bases from J; junction bases left unmatched: 2. Germline V gene lookup returns CDR1 MDHEN and CDR2 SYDVKM. This CDR3 is built from 12 residues. The DNA for the CDR3 is TGTGCCAGCAGTTCCGACAGGGACGAGCAGTACTTC. Encoded protein: CASSSDRDEQYF.

J is TRBJ2-4 and V is TRBV20-1, with 10 bases lining up with TRBD2. There are 14 residues in the CDR3. Losses at the gene ends were 7 bases for V and 2 bases for J; bases not matched to a gene: 5. CDR1 and CDR2 (germline): DFQATT, SNEGSKA (reference sequence). The CDR3 protein is CSVSSGGTKNIQYF. In nucleotides, the CDR3 is TGCAGTGTCTCTAGCGGGGGAACCAAAAACATTCAGTACTTC.

Turning to this clonotype: A much larger clone lies a single base off, so this may be a read error. V gene TRBV6-6 combines with J gene TRBJ2-4, with 8 bases that match TRBD1. Judging by the DNA end, TRBJ2-5 fits better; the J call may be wrong. Germline CDR1 reads MNHNY; CDR2 reads SVGAGI (reference sequence). The CDR3 length is 13 residues. The CDR3 loop is CARSDRGKETQYF. CDR3 bases: TGTGCCCGCAGCGACAGGGGAAAAGAGACCCAGTACTTC.

The chain combines TRBV20-1 with TRBJ2-3, with TRBD2 matching over 7 bases. V dropped 6 bases and J dropped 2; count of bases not matched to a gene: 8. The CDR3 runs to 14 residues. Germline CDR1 is DFQATT and CDR2 is SNEGSKA (reference sequence). CDR3 amino acids: CSANLGGITDTQYF. As DNA, the CDR3 is TGCAGTGCGAACCTCGGGGGGATCACAGATACGCAGTATTTT.

The CDR3 region has the DNA TGTGCCAGCAGCCCAGGAGGGACAGGGGTGGTCAAAAACATTCAGTACTTC. Translated, it gives CASSPGGTGVVKNIQYF. This chain connects TRBV7-3 to TRBJ2-4; 10 bases line up with TRBD1. The CDR3 covers 17 residues. CDR1 and CDR2 from the germline V gene are SGHTA and FQGTGA. V lost 5 bases to trimming and J lost 3 bases; unmatched junction nucleotides: 10.

V gene TRBV6-6 combines with J gene TRBJ2-1; D unclear. Germline V CDR1 and CDR2: MNHNY, SVGAGI (reference sequence). V lost 6 bases and J 8 bases, leaving 11 bases between the germline ends. The CDR3 extends over 12 amino acids. The CDR3, as DNA: TGTGCCAGCAGCACCCCAAACCATGAGCAGTTCTTC. Its protein is CASSTPNHEQFF.

The J gene is TRBJ2-1, the V gene TRBV6-5, with unresolved D. The CDR3 loop spans 15 amino acids. V was clipped by 4 bases and J by 5 bases, with 15 bases between them. CDR1 is MNHEY, CDR2 SVGAGI, per germline. The CDR3 sequence is CASSSNPCTDNEQFF. DNA of the CDR3: TGTGCCAGCAGTTCCAACCCCTGCACTGACAATGAGCAGTTCTTC.

The chain joins TRBV4-3 to TRBJ2-3; 9 bases match TRBD2. The V gene's germline CDR1 is LGHNA and CDR2 YSLEER. The CDR3 runs 17 residues. V gave up 4 bases and J gave up 6 bases; unmatched junction bases: 14. CDR3 residues: CASSPAPISGGHDTQYF. CDR3 nucleotides: TGCGCCAGCAGCCCAGCGCCCATCAGCGGGGGGCATGATACGCAGTATTTT.

A note on this clonotype: An end of the junction does not agree with germline; a read error may underlie this. This rearrangement joins TRBV6-5 to TRBJ1-2; unclear D gene. The CDR3 contains 19 residues. CDR1 is MNHEY and CDR2 is SVGAGI in the germline V gene. In DNA, the CDR3 is TGTGTCAGCAGTTATTCCCCTCCGAGGACCACCAACGGGAACTATGGCTACACCTTC. This codes for CVSSYSPPRTTNGNYGYTF.

This rearrangement joins TRBV7-2 to TRBJ2-1; unclear D gene. CDR1 and CDR2 (germline): SGHTA, FQGNSA. This CDR3 region has 14 residues. V lost 4 bases and J lost 2, with 9 bases in between. The CDR3 coding sequence is TGTGCCAGCAGCTCCTTCGGACCCTACAATGAGCAGTTCTTC. Translating it yields CASSSFGPYNEQFF.

The V and J genes are TRBV18 and TRBJ2-3; D gene uncertain. CDR3 size: 11 residues. The V end lost 6 bases, the J end lost 9 bases, and 10 bases lay between the germline ends. Germline CDR1 is KGHSH and CDR2 is LQKENI. The CDR3 sequence: CASSGPQTQYF. The CDR3 DNA reads TGTGCCAGCTCCGGCCCCCAAACGCAGTATTTT.

The CDR3, as DNA: TGCAGTGCCGAGGGGGGGGCCCTCCAAGAGACCCAGTTCTTC. Its protein product is CSAEGGALQETQFF. This chain connects TRBV20-1 to TRBJ2-5; a possible D gene is TRBD2 (7 bases). Matching the DNA end better, TRBJ2-1 makes the J call doubtful. The CDR3 sequence is 14 residues long. The germline gives CDR1 DFQATT, CDR2 SNEGSKA (reference sequence).

The chain employs TRBV28 and TRBJ2-3; the D gene is possibly TRBD2 (5 bases). The V gene lost 2 bases and the J gene lost 2 bases, with 11 bases spanning the gap. Germline V gene sequence: CDR1 MDHEN, CDR2 SYDVKM. CDR3 length: 15 amino acids. The CDR3 sequence: CASSLQREITDTQYF. Written as DNA, the CDR3 is TGTGCCAGCAGTTTACAACGGGAAATCACAGATACGCAGTATTTT.

The table lists this clonotype with a few counts. The chain joins TRBV20-1 to TRBJ2-7, with 8 bases matching TRBD2. The J call is uncertain, as TRBJ2-5 better fits the DNA end. CDR1 is DFQATT, CDR2 SNEGSKA, per germline (reference sequence). The CDR3 loop spans 15 amino acids. The CDR3 loop reads CSASIGGGRQETQYF. The CDR3 DNA is TGCAGTGCTAGTATTGGCGGGGGGAGACAAGAGACCCAGTACTTC.

This chain joins TRBV27 and TRBJ2-1, with D possibly called TRBD1 or TRBD2 (5 bases each). V was trimmed by 3 bases and J by 8 bases, leaving 23 bases between them. CDR1 is MNHEY and CDR2 is SMNVEV in the germline V gene (reference sequence). The CDR3 contains 17 residues. CDR3 sequence reads: CASSFFLASGSFDEQFF. CDR3 in DNA: TGTGCCAGCAGTTTTTTTTTAGCGTCAGGGAGCTTCGATGAGCAGTTCTTC.

This chain links TRBV13 with TRBJ2-1, with D unclear. The CDR3 is made up of 14 amino acids. The ends were cut back, 4 bases at V and 4 bases at J, with 11 bases in the middle. Germline V gene data show CDR1 as PRHDT and CDR2 as FYEKMQ (reference sequence). CDR3 in amino acids: CASSSRGPYNEQFF. The CDR3 DNA reads as TGTGCCAGCAGCTCCCGAGGACCTTACAATGAGCAGTTCTTC.

The V and J genes are TRBV6-2 or TRBV6-3 and TRBJ2-7; D call uncertain. This CDR3 has 14 amino acids. Germline CDR1 MNHEY, CDR2 SVGEGT. The V and J ends lost 7 bases and 4 bases respectively, with 17 bases between them. The CDR3: CASTSRAVRYEQYF. The CDR3 DNA follows: TGTGCCAGCACCAGCCGGGCAGTTAGGTACGAGCAGTACTTC.

The chain recombines TRBV7-9 with TRBJ2-3; D ambiguous. CDR1 and CDR2 from the germline V gene are SEHNR and FQNEAQ (reference sequence). Trimming removed 1 base at V and 3 bases at J, with 17 bases between. This CDR3 has 17 amino acids. The CDR3: CASSLGSVVPWTDTQYF. Written as DNA, the CDR3 is TGTGCCAGCAGCTTAGGGAGCGTAGTTCCTTGGACAGATACGCAGTATTTT. The whole variable domain, remainder taken from reference TRBV7-9 and TRBJ2-3, is DTGVSQNPRHKITKRGQNVTFRCDPISEHNRLYWYRQTLGQGPEFLTYFQNEAQLEKSRLLSDRFSAERPKGSFSTLEIQRTEQGDSAMYLCASSLGSVVPWTDTQYFGPGTRLTVL.

A single count supports this clonotype. This rearrangement joins TRBV6-1 to TRBJ1-4; 7 nucleotides align to TRBD1. The CDR3 is made up of 14 amino acids. Trimming took 5 bases from V and 7 from J; bases not matched to a gene: 7. The V gene's germline CDR1 is MNHNS and CDR2 SASEGT. CDR3 sequence reads: CASSWTGKVEKLFF. The CDR3, as DNA: TGTGCCAGCAGTTGGACAGGAAAAGTTGAAAAACTGTTTTTT.

The V gene is TRBV24-1, the J gene TRBJ2-5, with TRBD1 matching over 9 bases. The CDR3 is 15 amino acids. The ends lost 5 bases at V and 3 bases at J; junction bases unmatched: 6. CDR1 is KGHDR, CDR2 SFDVKD, per germline. This chain's CDR3 is CATSGGGQGEETQYF. As DNA, the CDR3 is TGTGCCACCAGTGGGGGGGGACAGGGCGAAGAGACCCAGTACTTC.